This T cell receptor beta chain was obtained from a study of blood T cell repertoires in COVID-19. A remark on this clone: Other DNA sequences within the sample encode an identical CDR3.

Trimming took 2 bases from V and 5 from J; bases not matched to a gene: 0. CDR1 and CDR2 (germline): SGHRS, YFSETQ. The CDR3 loop spans 12 amino acids. Sequencing was performed with immunoSEQ multiplex PCR; in TCRdb, only in-frame clones are kept and a portion is missing. The table shows around 430,000 clones, with around nine tenths occurring only once. The V call is TRBV5-1, the J call TRBJ2-5, with TRBD2 matching over 7 bases. This TCR was sampled from a woman aged 50 to 60 who had recovered from COVID-19. Material for sequencing was PBMCs or T cells enriched from blood (not recorded which). The CDR3 sequence is CASSFGGETQYF. CDR3 DNA sequence: TGCGCCAGCAGCTTCGGGGGGGAGACCCAGTACTTC.